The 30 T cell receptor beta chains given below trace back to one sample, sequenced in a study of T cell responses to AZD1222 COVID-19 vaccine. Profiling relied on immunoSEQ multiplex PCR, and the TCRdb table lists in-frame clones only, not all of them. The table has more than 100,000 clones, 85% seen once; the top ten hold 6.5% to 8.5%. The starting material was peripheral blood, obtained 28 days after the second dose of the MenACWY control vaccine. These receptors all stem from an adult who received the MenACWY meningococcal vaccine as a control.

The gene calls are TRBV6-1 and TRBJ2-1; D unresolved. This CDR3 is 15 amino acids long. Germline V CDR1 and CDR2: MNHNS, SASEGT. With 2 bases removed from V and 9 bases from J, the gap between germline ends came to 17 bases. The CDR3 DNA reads TGTGCCAGCAGTGAATACGAATCCGGACGGGTTGAGCAGTTCTTC. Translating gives CASSEYESGRVEQFF.

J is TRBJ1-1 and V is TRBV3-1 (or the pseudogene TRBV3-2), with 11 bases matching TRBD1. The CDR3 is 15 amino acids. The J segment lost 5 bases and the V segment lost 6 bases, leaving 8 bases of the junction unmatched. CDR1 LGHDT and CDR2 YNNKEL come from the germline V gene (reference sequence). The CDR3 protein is CASRRDRGRGTEAFF. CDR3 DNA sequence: TGTGCCAGCAGGAGGGACAGGGGGAGAGGGACTGAAGCTTTCTTT.

The chain's CDR3 is CASSLGGHNEQFF. CDR3 nucleotides: TGCGCCAGCAGCTTGGGGGGTCACAATGAGCAGTTCTTC. V gene TRBV5-1 combines with J gene TRBJ2-1; D not resolved. This CDR3 has 13 amino acids. Trimming shortened V by 0 bases and J by 5 bases, and 6 bases separated the two germline ends. Germline V gives CDR1 SGHRS, CDR2 YFSETQ.

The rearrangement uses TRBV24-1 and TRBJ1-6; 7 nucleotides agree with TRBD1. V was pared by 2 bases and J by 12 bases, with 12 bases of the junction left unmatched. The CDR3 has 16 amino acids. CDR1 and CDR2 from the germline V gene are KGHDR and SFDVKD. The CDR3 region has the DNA TGTGCCACCAGTGATTCCCGGGACAGCCCTTCAGGACCCCTCCACTTT. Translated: CATSDSRDSPSGPLHF.

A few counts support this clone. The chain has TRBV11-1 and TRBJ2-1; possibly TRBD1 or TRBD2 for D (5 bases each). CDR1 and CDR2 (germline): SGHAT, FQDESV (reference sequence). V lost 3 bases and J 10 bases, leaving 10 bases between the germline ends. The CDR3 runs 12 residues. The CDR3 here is CASSFLGEEQFF. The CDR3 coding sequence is TGTGCCAGCAGCTTTTTAGGGGAGGAGCAGTTCTTC.

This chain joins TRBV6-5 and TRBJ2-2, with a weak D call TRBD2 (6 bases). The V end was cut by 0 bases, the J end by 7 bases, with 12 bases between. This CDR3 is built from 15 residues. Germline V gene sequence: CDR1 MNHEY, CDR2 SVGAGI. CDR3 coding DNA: TGTGCCAGCAGTTACTCTGCGGGGCGCGGCGGGGAGCTGTTTTTT. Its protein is CASSYSAGRGGELFF.

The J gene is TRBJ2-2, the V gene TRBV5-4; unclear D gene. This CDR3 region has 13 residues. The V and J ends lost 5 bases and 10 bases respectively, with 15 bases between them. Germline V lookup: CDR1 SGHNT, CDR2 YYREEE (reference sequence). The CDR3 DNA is TGTGCCAGCAGGCCGCCGGGTACCCAGGAGCTGTTTTTT. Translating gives CASRPPGTQELFF.

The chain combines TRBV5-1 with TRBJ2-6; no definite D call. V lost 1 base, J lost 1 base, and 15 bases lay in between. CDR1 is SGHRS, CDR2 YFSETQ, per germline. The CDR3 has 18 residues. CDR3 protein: CASSLSKVLGSGANVLTF. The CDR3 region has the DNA TGCGCCAGCAGCTTGTCGAAGGTGTTGGGGTCTGGGGCCAACGTCCTGACTTTC.

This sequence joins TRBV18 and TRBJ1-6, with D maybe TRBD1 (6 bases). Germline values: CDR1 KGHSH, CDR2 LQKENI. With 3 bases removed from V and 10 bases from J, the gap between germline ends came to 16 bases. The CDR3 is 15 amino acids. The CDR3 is CASSPIGGEGSPLHF. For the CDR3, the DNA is TGTGCCAGCTCACCGATCGGGGGCGAAGGATCACCCCTCCACTTT.

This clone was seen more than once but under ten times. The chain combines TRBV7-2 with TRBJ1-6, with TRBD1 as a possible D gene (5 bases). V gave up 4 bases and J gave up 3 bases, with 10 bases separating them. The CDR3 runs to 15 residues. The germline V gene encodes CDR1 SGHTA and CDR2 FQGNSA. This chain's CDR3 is CASSSGTVYNSPLHF. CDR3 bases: TGTGCCAGCAGCTCCGGGACGGTCTATAATTCACCCCTCCACTTT.

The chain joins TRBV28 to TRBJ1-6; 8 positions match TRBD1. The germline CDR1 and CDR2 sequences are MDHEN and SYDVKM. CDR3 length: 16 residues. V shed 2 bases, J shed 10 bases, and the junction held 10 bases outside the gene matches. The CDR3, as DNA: TGTGCCAGCAGTTTAACAGGGGGAATTAAAGGGTCACCCCTCCACTTT. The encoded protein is CASSLTGGIKGSPLHF.

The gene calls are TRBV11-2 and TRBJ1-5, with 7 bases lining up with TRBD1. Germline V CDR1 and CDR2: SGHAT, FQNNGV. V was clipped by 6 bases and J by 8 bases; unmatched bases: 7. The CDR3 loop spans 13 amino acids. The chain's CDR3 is CASSLTGAEPQHF. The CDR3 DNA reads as TGTGCCAGCAGTTTAACAGGGGCAGAGCCCCAGCATTTT.

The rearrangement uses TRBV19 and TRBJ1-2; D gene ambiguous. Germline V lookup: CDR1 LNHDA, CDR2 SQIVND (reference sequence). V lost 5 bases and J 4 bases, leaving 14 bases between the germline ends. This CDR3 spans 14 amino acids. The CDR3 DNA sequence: TGTGCCAGTAGTTCCCACGGAGGGATCTATGGCTACACCTTC. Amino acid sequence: CASSSHGGIYGYTF.

The CDR3, as DNA: TGCGCCAGCAGCACCCCATCTCGGCTGGGGACTGAAGCTTTCTTT. This encodes CASSTPSRLGTEAFF. The chain uses TRBV4-1 and TRBJ1-1; D unclear. The CDR3 is 15 residues long. Germline V gene lookup returns CDR1 MGHRA and CDR2 YSYEKL. V was shortened by 5 bases and J by 5 bases, with 18 bases between the two germline ends.

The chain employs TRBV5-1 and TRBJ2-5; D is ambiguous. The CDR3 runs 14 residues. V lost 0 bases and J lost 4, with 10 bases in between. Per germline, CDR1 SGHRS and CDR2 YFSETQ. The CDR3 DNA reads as TGCGCCAGCAGCTTGGGGCAAGGGTTAGAGACCCAGTACTTC. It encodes CASSLGQGLETQYF.

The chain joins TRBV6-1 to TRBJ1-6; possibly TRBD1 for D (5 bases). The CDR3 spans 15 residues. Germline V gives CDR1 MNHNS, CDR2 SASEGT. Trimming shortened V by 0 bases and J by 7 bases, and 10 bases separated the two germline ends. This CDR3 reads CASSEARAKNSPLHF. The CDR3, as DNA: TGTGCCAGCAGTGAAGCCAGGGCCAAAAATTCACCCCTCCACTTT.

CDR3 sequence: CASSQENNQPQHF. The CDR3 DNA reads TGTGCCAGCAGCCAAGAGAACAATCAGCCCCAGCATTTT. The rearrangement links TRBV4-2 to TRBJ1-5; no clear D gene. Trimming left V 0 bases short and J 3 bases short, with 3 bases between. Germline V gene lookup returns CDR1 LGHNA and CDR2 YNFKEQ. The CDR3 is 13 residues long.

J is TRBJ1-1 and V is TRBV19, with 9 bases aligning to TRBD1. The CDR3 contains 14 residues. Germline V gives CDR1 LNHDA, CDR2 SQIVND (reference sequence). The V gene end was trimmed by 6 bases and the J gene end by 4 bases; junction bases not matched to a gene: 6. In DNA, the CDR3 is TGTGCCAGTAGCCCGGACAGGGGAGGCACTGAAGCTTTCTTT. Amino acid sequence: CASSPDRGGTEAFF.

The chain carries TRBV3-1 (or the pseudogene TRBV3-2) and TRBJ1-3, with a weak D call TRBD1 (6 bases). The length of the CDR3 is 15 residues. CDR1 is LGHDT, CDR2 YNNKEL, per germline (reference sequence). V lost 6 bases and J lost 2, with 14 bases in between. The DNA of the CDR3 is TGTGCCAGCAGTCTTACAGGGATTACTGGAAACACCATATATTTT. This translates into CASSLTGITGNTIYF.

The CDR3 region is CASSYSMESTEAFF. The CDR3, as DNA: TGTGCCAGCAGTTACTCGATGGAAAGCACTGAAGCTTTCTTT. The genes are TRBV6-6 and TRBJ1-1; no reliable D call. CDR3 length equals 14 residues. Germline assignment: CDR1 MNHNY and CDR2 SVGAGI (reference sequence). The ends were cut back, 0 bases at V and 4 bases at J, with 9 bases in the middle.

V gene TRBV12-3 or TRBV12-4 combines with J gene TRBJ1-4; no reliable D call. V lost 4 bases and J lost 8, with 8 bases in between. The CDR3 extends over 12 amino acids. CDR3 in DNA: TGTGCCAGCAGTTACCGGAGGGAAAAACTGTTTTTT. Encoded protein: CASSYRREKLFF.

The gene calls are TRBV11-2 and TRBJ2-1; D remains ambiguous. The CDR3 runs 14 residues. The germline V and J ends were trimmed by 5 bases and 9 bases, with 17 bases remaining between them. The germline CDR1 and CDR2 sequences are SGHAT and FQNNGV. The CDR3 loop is CASSPPLASGEQFF. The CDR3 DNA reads TGTGCCAGCAGCCCCCCCCTCGCGTCAGGTGAGCAGTTCTTC.

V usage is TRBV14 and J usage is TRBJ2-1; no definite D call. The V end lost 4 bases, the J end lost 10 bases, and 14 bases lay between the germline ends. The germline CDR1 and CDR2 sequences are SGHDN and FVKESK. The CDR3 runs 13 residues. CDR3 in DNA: TGTGCCAGCAGCCCCTCCCCGATCGGGGAGCAGTTCTTC. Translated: CASSPSPIGEQFF.

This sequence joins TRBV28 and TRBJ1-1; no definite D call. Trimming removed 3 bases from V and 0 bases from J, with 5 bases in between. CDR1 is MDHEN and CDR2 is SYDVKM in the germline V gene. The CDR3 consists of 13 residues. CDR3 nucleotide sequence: TGTGCCAGCAGTTTTACAGTGAACACTGAAGCTTTCTTT. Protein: CASSFTVNTEAFF.

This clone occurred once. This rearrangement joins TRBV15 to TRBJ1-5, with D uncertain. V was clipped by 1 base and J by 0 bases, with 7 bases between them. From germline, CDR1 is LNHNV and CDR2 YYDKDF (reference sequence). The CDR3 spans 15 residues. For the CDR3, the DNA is TGTGCCACCAGCAGAGTGGGTAATAGCAATCAGCCCCAGCATTTT. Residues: CATSRVGNSNQPQHF.

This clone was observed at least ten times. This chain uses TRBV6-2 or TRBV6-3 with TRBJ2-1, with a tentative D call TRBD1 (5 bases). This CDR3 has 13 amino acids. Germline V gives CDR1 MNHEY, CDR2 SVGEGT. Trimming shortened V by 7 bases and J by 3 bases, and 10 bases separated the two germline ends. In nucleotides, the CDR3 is TGTGCCAGCACCCCGACAGACTACAATGAGCAGTTCTTC. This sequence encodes CASTPTDYNEQFF.

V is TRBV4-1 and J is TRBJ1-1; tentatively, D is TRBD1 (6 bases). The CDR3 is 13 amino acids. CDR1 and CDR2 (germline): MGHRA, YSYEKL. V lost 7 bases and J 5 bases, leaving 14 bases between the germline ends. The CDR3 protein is CASTSSGVTEAFF. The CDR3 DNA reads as TGCGCCAGCACCTCCTCAGGGGTTACTGAAGCTTTCTTT.

CDR3 DNA: TGTGCCAGCAGCGACGCTAGCGGGGTGAATGAGCAGTTCTTC. As protein: CASSDASGVNEQFF. This chain joins TRBV9 and TRBJ2-1, with 9 bases matching TRBD2. The V gene end was trimmed by 3 bases and the J gene end by 7 bases; junction bases not matched to a gene: 5. CDR3 length equals 14 residues. The germline CDR1 and CDR2 sequences are SGDLS and YYNGEE.

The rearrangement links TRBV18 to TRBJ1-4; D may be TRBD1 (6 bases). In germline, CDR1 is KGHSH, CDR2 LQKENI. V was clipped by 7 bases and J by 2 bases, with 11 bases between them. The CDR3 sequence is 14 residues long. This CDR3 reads CASFRQGTNEKLFF. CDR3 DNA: TGTGCCAGCTTTCGTCAGGGGACTAATGAAAAACTGTTTTTT.

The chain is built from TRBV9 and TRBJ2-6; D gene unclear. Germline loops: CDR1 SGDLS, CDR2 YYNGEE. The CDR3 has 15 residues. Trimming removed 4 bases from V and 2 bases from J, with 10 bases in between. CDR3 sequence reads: CASSTLSPGANVLTF. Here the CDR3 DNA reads TGTGCCAGCAGCACTCTCAGCCCTGGGGCCAACGTCCTGACTTTC. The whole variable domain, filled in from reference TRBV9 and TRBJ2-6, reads DSGVTQTPKHLITATGQRVTLRCSPRSGDLSVYWYQQSLDQGLQFLIQYYNGEERAKGNILERFSAQQFPDLHSELNLSSLELGDSALYFCASSTLSPGANVLTFGAGSRLTVL.